The subject of this entry is one T cell receptor beta chain. Its recognized antigen is unknown. Qualities for individual bases were not recorded, and no much larger clone is one base off. The ViraFEST assay stimulated PBMC with viral peptide pools and then used TCR sequencing to identify antigen-specific CD4+ T cell clonotypes by expansion. After approximately 11 days of culture, CD4+ T cells were isolated with the EasySep CD4+ T cell isolation kit. Each participant received two doses of an mRNA SARS-CoV-2 vaccine, either BNT162b2 or mRNA-1273. Healthy vaccine recipients had no prior SARS-CoV-2 infection, confirmed by negative nucleocapsid antibodies before and after vaccination. Some 2.2 million PBMC per well were cultured in IMDM with roughly 5% human AB serum, about 9.4 IU/ml IL-2 and gentamicin, plus 10 ug/ml peptides. Half of the culture medium was replaced with fresh IL-2-containing medium on days 3 and 7. Unless noted otherwise, every peptide stimulation condition was grown in triplicate wells. PBMC were separated from whole blood using Ficoll-Paque Plus gradient centrifugation and were then either cryopreserved at -140C or used fresh. The overlapping peptide pools covered the spike proteins of SARS-CoV-2 and of the common cold coronaviruses HCoV-NL63, HCoV-OC43 and HCoV-229E. The QIAamp micro DNA kit was used to extract genomic DNA from the cultured CD4+ T cells.

The sample comes from a study of vaccination effects on CD4 cells after COVID-19 (dated by TCRdb to between 2020 and 2023). Broadly, across the study: Across the study, the median time from the second dose to post-vaccine sampling was 72 days (range 14 to 241). SARS-CoV-2 spike-specific CD4+ TCR repertoires from before and after mRNA vaccination were compared in COVID-19 convalescent patients and in infection-naive vaccine recipients. Altogether, around ten COVID-19 convalescent patients and a few SARS-CoV-2-naive healthy vaccine recipients made up the full study. Cultures from other donors in the study were sequenced using the Oncomine TCR Beta short-read assay on an Illumina iSeq 100. Overall study outcomes, separate from this receptor: The study was limited by a small number of convalescent patients, and early post-infection timepoints were lacking. Among healthy vaccine recipients, nearly all vaccine-induced clones were SARS-CoV-2 mono-reactive, and only 1 of 255 was cross-reactive with common cold coronaviruses. Clones induced by infection and clones induced by vaccination both contracted markedly at late timepoints after vaccination, which fits with T cell responses waning over time.

Library generation was performed with the immunoSEQ multiplex PCR assay. DNA from the cultured, isolated CD4+ T cells was subjected to TCR beta CDR3 sequencing. For the original study's pipeline: The analysis removed non-productive TCR sequences, trimmed reads to the CDR3 region, and retained only CDR3s that were 7 or more amino acids long. The MANAFEST web app was used to identify antigen-specific clonotypes by comparing expansion in peptide wells with expansion in reference cultures. To be called positive, a clone needed expansion at FDR<0.05 compared with the reference and with all other wells, an odds ratio greater than 5, and a frequency greater than 0.1% in two replicate wells. Clonotypes significantly expanded in SARS-CoV-2 spike wells and in at least one common cold coronavirus spike condition were defined as cross-reactive. CDR3 similarity was assessed by Levenshtein distance using the stringdist R package, and unrooted trees were constructed with ape in R 3.6.1. TCRdb re-hosts the immuneACCESS table, in-frame sequences only. Its copies lack some clones; in the studies checked, an unresolved V gene accounts for under half of them, and the cause for the rest is not known. V and J calls and clone size are as listed in that table; D and trimming were resolved from the DNA. Within this sample are almost 70,000 clones, with roughly 81% of them counted one time only. Roughly 1.6% of the sample rests with the top ten.

CDR1 and CDR2, looked up from the germline V gene, are SQVTM and ANQGSEA. Measured from the cysteine to the phenylalanine, the CDR3 is 11 residues long. Of the read, only the CDR3 DNA is kept; its 33 bases are in frame from base 1. Relative to germline, V is 4 bases shorter and J is 8 bases shorter, with 9 bases between their ends. The receptor was derived from a human donor who received a COVID-19 vaccine. The V gene is TRBV29-1 and the J gene is TRBJ2-4; the D gene lacks a confident call. Sequences were derived from CD4+ T cells from PBMCs cultured with HCoV-229E spike peptides, sampled after COVID-19 vaccination. Read against the paper, the sample's cell subset or site label means: HCoV-229E spike overlapping peptide pool stimulation. The CDR3 reads as follows: CSVVRTDIQYF. In nucleotides, the sequence is TGCAGCGTTGTCAGGACGGACATTCAGTACTTC.